This TCR beta chain was obtained from a study of regulatory T cells in long-lasting Graves disease. This clonotype came up many times. Time point given: newly diagnosed GD, antithyroid drugs for less than 3 months. PBMC RNA was the source of the TCR library. Germline trimming cut 0 bases from V and 3 bases from J; bases unmatched to any gene: 6. The CDR3 spans 16 residues. Both iRepertoire HTBI primers and Arm-PCR of CDR3 regions were used to build the TCR beta libraries. Each CDR3 protein is one row after TCRdb ran MiXCR on the multiplex PCR reads. Among some 600,000 distinct CDR3 sequences listed, about 16% were seen once. These sequences were also reported in another study, on T cells in Graves' hyperthyroidism and ophthalmopathy.

The gene calls are TRBV12-3 or TRBV12-4 and TRBJ2-7, with 9 bases identical to TRBD1. This clonotype was obtained from a man younger than 35 with Graves disease. The source material was peripheral blood mononuclear cells (PBMCs), sampled at new diagnosis, from a patient treated with antithyroid drugs. The CDR3: CASSLAPGTGLYEQYF. In DNA form, the CDR3 reads TGTGCCAGCAGTTTAGCCCCCGGGACAGGGCTCTACGAGCAGTACTTC.